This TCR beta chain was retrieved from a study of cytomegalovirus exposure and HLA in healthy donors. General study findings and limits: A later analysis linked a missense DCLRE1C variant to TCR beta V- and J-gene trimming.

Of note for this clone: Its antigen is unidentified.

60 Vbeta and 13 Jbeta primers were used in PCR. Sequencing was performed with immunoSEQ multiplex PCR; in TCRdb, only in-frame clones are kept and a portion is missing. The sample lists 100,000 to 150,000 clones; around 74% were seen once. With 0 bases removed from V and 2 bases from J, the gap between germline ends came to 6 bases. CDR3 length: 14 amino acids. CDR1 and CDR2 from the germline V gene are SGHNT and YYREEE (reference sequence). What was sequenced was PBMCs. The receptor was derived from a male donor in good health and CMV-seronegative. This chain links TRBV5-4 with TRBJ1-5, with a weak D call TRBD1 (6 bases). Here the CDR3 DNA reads TGTGCCAGCAGCTTGGCAGGGGGCAATCAGCCCCAGCATTTT. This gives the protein CASSLAGGNQPQHF.